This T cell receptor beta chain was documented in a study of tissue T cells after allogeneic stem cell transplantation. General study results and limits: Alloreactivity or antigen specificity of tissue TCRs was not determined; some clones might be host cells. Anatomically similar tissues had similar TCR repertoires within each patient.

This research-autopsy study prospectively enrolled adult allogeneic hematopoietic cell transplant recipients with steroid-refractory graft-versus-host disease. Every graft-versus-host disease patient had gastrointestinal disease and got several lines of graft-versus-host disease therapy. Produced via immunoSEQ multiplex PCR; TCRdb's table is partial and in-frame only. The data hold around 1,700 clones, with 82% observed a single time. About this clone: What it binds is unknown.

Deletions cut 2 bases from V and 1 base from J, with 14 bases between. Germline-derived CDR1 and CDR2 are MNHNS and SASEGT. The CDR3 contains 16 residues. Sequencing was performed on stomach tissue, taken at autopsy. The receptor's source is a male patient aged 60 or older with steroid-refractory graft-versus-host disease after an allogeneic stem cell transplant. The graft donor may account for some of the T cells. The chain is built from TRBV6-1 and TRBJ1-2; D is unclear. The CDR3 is CASSERAEPDNYGYTF. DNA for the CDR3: TGTGCCAGCAGTGAAAGGGCAGAGCCGGATAACTATGGCTACACCTTC.